Detailed here is one TCR beta chain. Systemic immunosuppression or autoimmune disease history was grounds to exclude patients. Repertoires were generated with immunoSEQ multiplex PCR, while TCRdb's copy carries only in-frame clones and drops some. The sample lists about 92,000 clones, less than 85% occurring once. This entry comes from a study of OX40 agonist ivuxolimab in advanced cancers. Germline V gene data show CDR1 as GTSNPN and CDR2 as SVGIG (reference sequence). Trimming took 5 bases from V and 1 from J; bases not matched to a gene: 0. CDR3 length: 12 residues. The chain uses TRBV30 and TRBJ2-3; 7 bases map to TRBD1. The receptor comes from an adult with an advanced solid tumor such as melanoma, head and neck, liver or kidney cancer. The material sequenced was CD4+ or CD8+ T cells sorted from blood, taken in a trial of the OX40 agonist ivuxolimab. The DNA of the CDR3 is TGTGCCTGGGACAGGGGCACAGATACGCAGTATTTT. It is translated as CAWDRGTDTQYF.